What follows describes a single T cell receptor beta chain. This record comes from a study of T cell responses to AZD1222 COVID-19 vaccine. TCRdb's copy holds only in-frame clones and misses some; the assay was immunoSEQ multiplex PCR. The table records 94,000 or so clones, 80% to 90% of them present only once. The J segment lost 2 bases and the V segment lost 5 bases, leaving 6 bases of the junction unmatched. Germline CDR1 LNHDA, CDR2 SQIVND (reference sequence). The CDR3 extends over 15 amino acids. This sequence joins TRBV19 and TRBJ1-5; 7 nucleotides match TRBD1. The sequence was collected from an adult in good health. The sample in question was peripheral blood, obtained on day 0 of AZD1222 vaccination. DNA for the CDR3: TGTGCCAGTAGTGCCACAGGGGTGCGCAATCAGCCCCAGCATTTT. Protein product: CASSATGVRNQPQHF.